The 27 T cell receptor beta chains presented below share a single source sample, sequenced in a study of control samples from healthy donors and cancer patients. Data came from immunoSEQ multiplex PCR; TCRdb stores just in-frame clones and leaves some out. The sample contains some 170,000 clones, 90% to 95% of which appear only once. Input material: PBMCs. The receptors originated from a man between 60 and 75 years old with colorectal cancer.

V gene TRBV6-2 or TRBV6-3 combines with J gene TRBJ1-2; no clear D. V lost 2 bases to trimming and J lost 4 bases, with 8 bases between them. The CDR3 has 13 residues. Germline V lookup: CDR1 MNHEY, CDR2 SVGEGT. For the CDR3, the DNA is TGTGCCAGCAGTTACGTCGGAGTCTATGGCTACACCTTC. This codes for CASSYVGVYGYTF.

The chain couples TRBV10-2 to TRBJ1-1, with D perhaps matching TRBD1 (5 bases). Germline lookup yields CDR1 WSHSY and CDR2 SAAADI. V was clipped by 4 bases and J by 1 base, with 13 bases between them. CDR3 length equals 15 residues. CDR3 nucleotide sequence: TGCGCCAGCAGTGCGGTTGGAGACAGGAACACTGAAGCTTTCTTT. The encoded protein is CASSAVGDRNTEAFF.

The chain joins TRBV29-1 to TRBJ2-3; TRBD2 aligns across 11 bases. CDR1 is SQVTM, CDR2 ANQGSEA, per germline. V lost 7 bases, J lost 5 bases, and 8 bases stayed unmatched. The CDR3 runs 14 residues. CDR3 region: CSAGIAGGEDTQYF. CDR3 in DNA: TGCAGCGCTGGCATAGCGGGGGGGGAAGATACGCAGTATTTT.

This rearrangement joins TRBV27 to TRBJ2-5, with 8 positions matching TRBD1. The CDR3 is made up of 13 amino acids. Unmatched junction bases numbered 4, after V lost 5 bases and J lost 5 bases. Germline V gene lookup returns CDR1 MNHEY and CDR2 SMNVEV (reference sequence). CDR3 DNA sequence: TGTGCCAGCAGTGACAGGGGACGGGAGACCCAGTACTTC. Residues: CASSDRGRETQYF.

The chain uses TRBV19 and TRBJ1-1; possibly TRBD1 for D (6 bases). The germline V gene encodes CDR1 LNHDA and CDR2 SQIVND (reference sequence). The CDR3 is 13 residues long. The V and J ends lost 5 bases and 6 bases respectively, with 13 bases between them. The CDR3 loop is CASSSRGTSEAFF. In nucleotides, the CDR3 is TGTGCCAGTAGTTCCAGGGGAACATCTGAAGCTTTCTTT.

The chain is built from TRBV7-2 and TRBJ1-1; 8 bases align to TRBD1. The length of the CDR3 is 14 residues. V shed 5 bases, J shed 5 bases, and the junction held 7 bases outside the gene matches. Germline values: CDR1 SGHTA, CDR2 FQGNSA. CDR3: CASSPQGAGTEAFF. CDR3 nucleotide sequence: TGTGCCAGCAGCCCCCAGGGGGCAGGTACTGAAGCTTTCTTT.

This chain connects TRBV5-1 to TRBJ2-7; D is perhaps TRBD1 (6 bases). Germline CDR1 reads SGHRS; CDR2 reads YFSETQ. CDR3 length equals 16 residues. V was cut by 0 bases and J by 5 bases, with 18 bases left in between. The CDR3 nucleotides are TGCGCCAGCAGCTTGGGAAGTGGGGGCGATCGCCACGAGCAGTACTTC. Protein: CASSLGSGGDRHEQYF.

Details on this clone: This CDR3 is also generated by other DNA sequences in the sample. The rearrangement joins TRBV18 to TRBJ2-5; 7 nucleotides match TRBD1. V dropped 3 bases and J dropped 5; count of bases not matched to a gene: 3. The germline V gene has CDR1 KGHSH and CDR2 LQKENI. This CDR3 is built from 13 residues. The CDR3, as DNA: TGTGCCAGCTCACCGCGCAGGGGGGAGACCCAGTACTTC. Its protein is CASSPRRGETQYF.

The CDR3 spells CASSESDIAPRPLHF. The CDR3, as DNA: TGTGCCAGCAGTGAATCGGACATCGCGCCAAGACCCCTCCACTTT. V is TRBV25-1 and J is TRBJ1-6, with D tentatively TRBD1 (5 bases). The germline V gene has CDR1 MGHDK and CDR2 SYGVNS. The CDR3 totals 15 residues. Trimming removed 1 base from V and 12 bases from J, with 16 bases in between.

The rearrangement joins TRBV19 to TRBJ1-5; D may be TRBD1 (6 bases). The CDR3 runs to 19 residues. V lost 3 bases, J lost 4 bases, and 25 bases lay in between. Germline V gives CDR1 LNHDA, CDR2 SQIVND (reference sequence). The CDR3 region is CASSIRPLEQGERNQPQHF. The CDR3 coding sequence is TGTGCCAGTAGTATCCGCCCCCTCGAACAGGGAGAAAGAAATCAGCCCCAGCATTTT.

The chain uses TRBV27 and TRBJ2-2, with D possibly matching TRBD2 (5 bases). CDR1 is MNHEY, CDR2 SMNVEV, per germline (reference sequence). The CDR3 has 15 amino acids. With 3 bases removed from V and 2 bases from J, the gap between germline ends came to 10 bases. CDR3 sequence reads: CASSLSGRNTGELFF. In DNA form, the CDR3 reads TGTGCCAGCAGTTTGAGCGGAAGAAACACCGGGGAGCTGTTTTTT.

This chain joins TRBV28 and TRBJ1-3; D gene uncertain. V was shortened by 4 bases and J by 1 base, with 5 bases between the two germline ends. CDR3 length equals 13 residues. CDR1 and CDR2 (germline): MDHEN, SYDVKM. CDR3 in DNA: TGTGCCAGCAGTTCGGGGTCTGGAAACACCATATATTTT. Translation: CASSSGSGNTIYF. The full variable domain, its missing parts supplied by reference TRBV28 and TRBJ1-3, is DVKVTQSSRYLVKRTGEKVFLECVQDMDHENMFWYRQDPGLGLRLIYFSYDVKMKEKGDIPEGYSVSREKKERFSLILESASTNQTSMYLCASSSGSGNTIYFGEGSWLTVV.

The CDR3 is CASSPPAGIYEQYF. As DNA, the CDR3 is TGTGCCAGCTCACCACCGGCAGGGATCTACGAGCAGTACTTC. V and J are TRBV18 and TRBJ2-7, with D maybe TRBD1 (5 bases). V was trimmed by 0 bases and J by 3 bases, leaving 9 bases between them. Germline loops: CDR1 KGHSH, CDR2 LQKENI. CDR3 size: 14 residues. Complete variable domain (other parts from reference TRBV18 and TRBJ2-7): NAGVMQNPRHLVRRRGQEARLRCSPMKGHSHVYWYRQLPEEGLKFMVYLQKENIIDESGMPKERFSAEFPKEGPSILRIQQVVRGDSAAYFCASSPPAGIYEQYFGPGTRLTVT.

The gene calls are TRBV6-2 or TRBV6-3 and TRBJ2-7; D call uncertain. CDR1 is MNHEY, CDR2 SVGEGT, per germline. This CDR3 has 11 amino acids. V lost 6 bases and J lost 4, with 7 bases in between. In nucleotides, the CDR3 is TGTGCCAGCAGCCGAACATACGAGCAGTACTTC. Translating it yields CASSRTYEQYF.

The count of this clone is one. This rearrangement joins TRBV19 to TRBJ2-5, with no clear D. Germline CDR1 and CDR2: LNHDA and SQIVND (reference sequence). Trimming left V 3 bases short and J 1 base short, with 3 bases between. There are 12 residues in the CDR3. The CDR3 nucleotides read TGTGCCAGTAGTATCAGCCAAGAGACCCAGTACTTC. Amino acid sequence: CASSISQETQYF.

The rearrangement uses TRBV24-1 and TRBJ2-3; D is unresolved. V was shortened by 0 bases and J by 4 bases, with 4 bases between the two germline ends. The V gene's germline CDR1 is KGHDR and CDR2 SFDVKD. CDR3 size: 13 residues. Written as DNA, the CDR3 is TGTGCCACCAGTGATTTGAGATCAGATACGCAGTATTTT. Amino acid sequence: CATSDLRSDTQYF.

The gene calls are TRBV4-3 and TRBJ2-5; TRBD2 matches at 7 bases. Germline CDR1 reads LGHNA; CDR2 reads YSLEER. J was trimmed by 7 bases and V by 1 base; bases with no gene match: 6. The CDR3 is 14 amino acids. Here the CDR3 reads CASSQVQASGTQYF. Written as DNA, the CDR3 is TGCGCCAGCAGCCAAGTCCAGGCTAGCGGGACCCAGTACTTC.

The V gene is TRBV30, the J gene TRBJ1-3; the D is unclear. Germline V lookup: CDR1 GTSNPN, CDR2 SVGIG (reference sequence). Trimming left V 5 bases short and J 1 base short, with 9 bases between. CDR3 length equals 13 residues. The DNA of the CDR3 is TGTGCCTGGCTACGGGGATCTGGAAACACCATATATTTT. It specifies CAWLRGSGNTIYF.

The V call is TRBV5-4, the J call TRBJ1-6; tentatively, D is TRBD1 (6 bases). Germline CDR1 is SGHNT and CDR2 is YYREEE (reference sequence). The CDR3 loop spans 16 amino acids. Trimming left V 1 base short and J 3 bases short, with 11 bases between. The CDR3 nucleotides are TGTGCCAGCAGCTTGTCCGGGACACACTATAATTCACCCCTCCACTTT. It specifies CASSLSGTHYNSPLHF.

The chain joins TRBV19 to TRBJ2-3, with 11 bases identical to TRBD1. V lost 5 bases to trimming and J lost 4 bases; unmatched junction nucleotides: 8. The length of the CDR3 is 16 residues. Germline CDR1 is LNHDA and CDR2 is SQIVND (reference sequence). The CDR3 bases are TGTGCCAGTAGTCCCTACGAGGGACAGGGGGCAGATACGCAGTATTTT. Translation: CASSPYEGQGADTQYF.

This sequence joins TRBV12-3 or TRBV12-4 and TRBJ1-2; D is unresolved. The CDR3 has 13 amino acids. The V end was cut by 7 bases, the J end by 4 bases, with 13 bases between. The CDR3 reads CASTTGRLYGYTF. In DNA, the CDR3 is TGTGCCAGCACCACCGGGAGACTCTATGGCTACACCTTC.

The rearrangement joins TRBV18 to TRBJ2-7; a possible D gene is TRBD1 (5 bases). This CDR3 spans 13 amino acids. CDR1 is KGHSH, CDR2 LQKENI, per germline. The V and J ends lost 3 bases and 3 bases respectively, with 9 bases between them. Here the CDR3 reads CASSPGQLYEQYF. The CDR3 region has the DNA TGTGCCAGCTCACCGGGGCAGCTCTACGAGCAGTACTTC.

The chain combines TRBV27 with TRBJ1-4; TRBD1 aligns across 7 bases. The germline gives CDR1 MNHEY, CDR2 SMNVEV (reference sequence). This CDR3 comprises 15 residues. Trimming cost V 4 bases and J 1 base; bases outside gene matches: 3. The CDR3 bases are TGTGCCAGCAGTTGGCAGGGGGGAACTAATGAAAAACTGTTTTTT. It is translated as CASSWQGGTNEKLFF. The whole variable domain, filled in from reference TRBV27 and TRBJ1-4, reads EAQVTQNPRYLITVTGKKLTVTCSQNMNHEYMSWYRQDPGLGLRQIYYSMNVEVTDKGDVPEGYKVSRKEKRNFPLILESPSPNQTSLYFCASSWQGGTNEKLFFGSGTQLSVL.

CDR3 bases: TGTGCCAGCAGTTACTCGGTACAGGGCTTTTACACTGAAGCTTTCTTT. This sequence encodes CASSYSVQGFYTEAFF. The rearrangement links TRBV6-6 to TRBJ1-1; tentatively, D is TRBD1 (6 bases). Trimming removed 0 bases at V and 3 bases at J, with 14 bases between. The CDR3 extends over 16 amino acids. Germline V CDR1 and CDR2: MNHNY, SVGAGI (reference sequence).

The chain links TRBV12-3 or TRBV12-4 to TRBJ1-2; perhaps TRBD1 as D (5 bases). The CDR3 totals 11 residues. Trimming removed 6 bases at V and 8 bases at J, with 10 bases between. CDR3 residues: CASSRGPGYTF. The CDR3 nucleotides read TGTGCCAGCAGCCGGGGCCCCGGCTACACCTTC.

V is TRBV2 and J is TRBJ2-7; TRBD2 might be the D (7 bases). Trimming took 3 bases from V and 6 from J, leaving 18 bases between them. Germline values: CDR1 SNHLY, CDR2 FYNNEI. The CDR3 sequence is 15 residues long. The CDR3, as DNA: TGTGCCAGCAGTGAGGGAGGGGGAATTTCTCCCGAGCAGTACTTC. This encodes CASSEGGGISPEQYF.

Here the CDR3 DNA reads TGTGCCAGCAGCTCGGAGGCCGGGTGGGATGAGCAGTTCTTC. It yields the protein CASSSEAGWDEQFF. The gene calls are TRBV7-2 and TRBJ2-1, with D perhaps TRBD2 (5 bases). CDR3 length: 14 amino acids. V lost 4 bases and J 8 bases, leaving 15 bases between the germline ends. Germline-derived CDR1 and CDR2 are SGHTA and FQGNSA. Combining the CDR3 with reference TRBV7-2 and TRBJ2-1 gives the whole variable domain GAGVSQSPSNKVTEKGKDVELRCDPISGHTALYWYRQSLGQGLEFLIYFQGNSAPDKSGLPSDRFSAERTGGSVSTLTIQRTQQEDSAVYLCASSSEAGWDEQFFGPGTRLTVL.